The T cell receptor (beta chain) under discussion was sequenced for a study of blood T cell repertoires in COVID-19 (dated by TCRdb to the early 2020s). Turning to the overall study: Samples covering the acute and convalescent phases of COVID-19 were provided by collaborators in the United States, Italy and Spain. The material from the prospective study consisted of cDNA or gDNA derived from T cells, B-cell-depleted T cells, or PBMCs. Deeply sampled blood TCRbeta repertoires from subjects exposed to, actively infected with, or recovered from COVID-19 were included in the dataset. The repertoires were made available in a free public database intended to serve as a resource for research on the immune response to SARS-CoV-2. The samples were drawn from the first 160 participants of the ongoing ImmuneRACE study and from 1,254 subjects provided by 6 global collaborators. Sample metadata almost always included a de-identified subject ID, COVID-19 status, age in years and sex. Where available, HLA class I and class II types were obtained from metadata supplied by the sample provider rather than from assay-based typing. What the authors observed across the whole study: Clinical and demographic metadata were provided uncurated, with the amount varying by source and participant.

Collaborating institutions collected whole blood in K2EDTA tubes following their own protocols. Collaborator samples were shipped for TCRbeta analysis as frozen whole blood, isolated PBMCs, or DNA extracted from either sample type. TCRbeta CDR3 regions were amplified from genomic DNA by means of the immunoSEQ Assay, a bias-controlled multiplex PCR. The original methods were these. Nucleated cell counts per sample were estimated from amplification of reference gene primers within the assay. To quantify the absolute abundance of each unique TCRbeta CDR3 rearrangement, sequence reads were collapsed and filtered. For each sample, productive Simpson clonality was calculated as the square root of Simpson's diversity index over productive rearrangements. Sourced from immuneACCESS, this table was stored by TCRdb with only in-frame sequences that have V and J called. A share of the clones is absent; for the studies checked, an unresolved V gene accounts for under half, and the remainder has no known explanation. V and J calls and clone size are given by that table; D and trimming were obtained from the DNA. The sample has roughly 59,000 clones on record, about four fifths of them singletons. The ten largest clones add up to roughly 6% of the sample.

Concerning this clone: What this receptor recognizes is not known. The sample holds no much larger clone one base away, and base qualities are not on file.

The sequenced sample consisted of peripheral blood. The TCR comes from a human donor in a cohort sampled during active COVID-19.

The nucleotides are TGTGCCAGCAGTGCTGCTAGCGGGAGGCCGAGCTACAATGAGCAGTTCTTC. It specifies CASSAASGRPSYNEQFF. The V and J genes are TRBV6-1 and TRBJ2-1; 11 middle bases align to TRBD2. Here V drops 4 bases and J drops 3 bases, and the junction holds 8 bases not matched to any gene. The CDR3 runs 17 amino acids, cysteine and phenylalanine included. Kept here is only the CDR3 DNA, which spans 51 bases and is read in frame from base 1. The germline V gene gives CDR1 as MNHNS and CDR2 as SASEGT.